The 31 T cell receptor beta chains listed next were all sequenced from one sample in a study of T cell changes during pregnancy in multiple sclerosis. The method was immunoSEQ multiplex PCR; TCRdb's version includes in-frame clones alone and lacks a portion of them. The sample carries about 60,000 clones, roughly 93% recorded once. The specimen comprised CD8+ T cells from peripheral blood mononuclear cells, sampled in the second trimester of pregnancy. Every receptor here comes from a female donor with multiple sclerosis, enrolled in a pregnancy study.

This clone has just one count. CDR3 sequence: CASDSWRGRYEQFF. CDR3 DNA: TGTGCCAGCGACAGTTGGCGGGGGAGATATGAGCAGTTCTTC. V gene TRBV6-1 combines with J gene TRBJ2-1; 7 bases match TRBD2. This CDR3 has 14 residues. Germline assignment: CDR1 MNHNS and CDR2 SASEGT. Germline trimming cut 8 bases from V and 8 bases from J; bases unmatched to any gene: 12.

The rearrangement uses TRBV7-9 and TRBJ2-7; no clear D. Germline CDR1 SEHNR, CDR2 FQNEAQ (reference sequence). This CDR3 has 13 amino acids. V was shortened by 4 bases and J by 3 bases, with 10 bases between the two germline ends. The CDR3 is CASSSAGDYEQYF. CDR3 DNA: TGTGCCAGCAGCTCGGCAGGTGACTACGAGCAGTACTTC. The variable domain in full, with the rest retrieved from reference TRBV7-9 and TRBJ2-7, is DTGVSQNPRHKITKRGQNVTFRCDPISEHNRLYWYRQTLGQGPEFLTYFQNEAQLEKSRLLSDRFSAERPKGSFSTLEIQRTEQGDSAMYLCASSSAGDYEQYFGPGTRLTVT.

The V and J genes are TRBV9 and TRBJ2-7, with a possible D match to TRBD2 (5 bases). Germline CDR1 and CDR2: SGDLS and YYNGEE. Trimming stripped 4 bases from V and 3 bases from J, with 11 bases between. The CDR3 contains 13 residues. The CDR3 region is CASSPKSGYEQYF. The CDR3 DNA follows: TGTGCCAGCAGCCCAAAAAGCGGCTACGAGCAGTACTTC.

The V call is TRBV11-2, the J call TRBJ1-2; tentatively, D is TRBD1 (5 bases). This CDR3 has 14 amino acids. Germline assignment: CDR1 SGHAT and CDR2 FQNNGV. V was shortened by 3 bases and J by 6 bases, with 14 bases between the two germline ends. DNA of the CDR3: TGTGCCAGCAGCTTCTCCCTGGGGGGGGATGGCTACACCTTC. Its protein product is CASSFSLGGDGYTF.

The CDR3 region is CSVGWEQVFMNTEAFF. The CDR3 DNA reads TGCAGCGTTGGGTGGGAGCAGGTTTTCATGAACACTGAAGCTTTCTTT. The genes are TRBV29-1 and TRBJ1-1; D gene unclear. The CDR3 is 16 residues long. Germline CDR1 reads SQVTM; CDR2 reads ANQGSEA. V dropped 4 bases and J dropped 0 bases, with 18 bases sitting between them.

The chain carries TRBV4-1 and TRBJ1-1; D not certain. Germline V gene sequence: CDR1 MGHRA, CDR2 YSYEKL. V was shortened by 1 base and J by 5 bases, with 17 bases between the two germline ends. This CDR3 is 16 amino acids long. The CDR3 DNA follows: TGCGCCAGCAGCCAAGGAGGAGGAGGGCTATATACTGAAGCTTTCTTT. Translation: CASSQGGGGLYTEAFF.

The chain employs TRBV5-1 and TRBJ1-1; D is ambiguous. Germline CDR1 SGHRS, CDR2 YFSETQ. Trimming stripped 2 bases from V and 7 bases from J, with 12 bases between. The CDR3 spans 13 residues. CDR3 in amino acids: CASSFGDWGEAFF. CDR3 bases: TGCGCCAGCAGCTTCGGGGATTGGGGTGAAGCTTTCTTT.

For the CDR3, the DNA is TGTGCCGGTTACCGACCTGGACAGCCTAACTATGGCTACACCTTC. The encoded protein is CAGYRPGQPNYGYTF. This rearrangement joins TRBV21-1 to TRBJ1-2; the D call in the table, TRBD1, was not verified against the DNA. TRBV21-1 is tagged as a pseudogene. This CDR3 has 15 residues.

The chain joins TRBV7-9 to TRBJ2-7; TRBD1 aligns across 9 bases. Germline lookup yields CDR1 SEHNR and CDR2 FQNEAQ (reference sequence). There are 16 residues in the CDR3. V lost 5 bases to trimming and J lost 3 bases; unmatched junction nucleotides: 11. Written as DNA, the CDR3 is TGTGCCAGCAGCCCGTATTACCGGGACAGGGACTACGAGCAGTACTTC. Protein: CASSPYYRDRDYEQYF.

This clone was seen once. The rearrangement joins TRBV7-8 to TRBJ2-5; D uncertain. The DNA end is more similar to TRBJ2-7, so the J call may be wrong. The CDR3 covers 13 residues. Germline CDR1 reads SGHVS; CDR2 reads FQNEAQ. The CDR3 nucleotides read TGTGCCAGCAGGGCCCCCGGCTACTACGAGCAGTACTTC. Amino acid sequence: CASRAPGYYEQYF.

V usage is TRBV9 and J usage is TRBJ1-1; no clear D gene. V lost 0 bases and J 4 bases, leaving 13 bases between the germline ends. CDR1 is SGDLS and CDR2 is YYNGEE in the germline V gene. The CDR3 is 15 amino acids. CDR3 amino acids: CASSVGGGGSTEAFF. The DNA for the CDR3 is TGTGCCAGCAGCGTAGGAGGTGGAGGGAGCACTGAAGCTTTCTTT.

The chain couples TRBV12-5 to TRBJ1-1; D is unresolved. The CDR3 runs to 13 residues. V dropped 7 bases and J dropped 8 bases, with 17 bases sitting between them. Germline V lookup: CDR1 LGHNT, CDR2 FRNRAP. DNA of the CDR3: TGTGCTAGTGCCCTATTGATCCGACAAGAAGCTTTCTTT. Translation gives CASALLIRQEAFF.

The gene calls are TRBV29-1 and TRBJ1-2; 10 bases fit TRBD1. CDR3 length equals 16 residues. V was pared by 3 bases and J by 6 bases, with 13 bases of the junction left unmatched. CDR1 and CDR2 (germline): SQVTM, ANQGSEA. In DNA form, the CDR3 reads TGCAGCGTTGATCAACTCCTGACAGGGGGCGCAAATGGCTACACCTTC. Translation gives CSVDQLLTGGANGYTF.

The chain is built from TRBV7-8 and TRBJ1-2; 7 bases line up with TRBD1. CDR3 length: 14 residues. Germline V gives CDR1 SGHVS, CDR2 FQNEAQ. Trimming at V came to 1 base and at J to 3 bases, leaving 2 bases not matched to a gene. CDR3 residues: CASSLDGQDYGYTF. The DNA for the CDR3 is TGTGCCAGCAGCTTAGACGGACAGGACTATGGCTACACCTTC. Full variable domain (missing parts from reference TRBV7-8 and TRBJ1-2): GAGVSQSPRYKVAKRGQDVALRCDPISGHVSLFWYQQALGQGPEFLTYFQNEAQLDKSGLPSDRFFAERPEGSVSTLKIQRTQQEDSAVYLCASSLDGQDYGYTFGSGTRLTVV.

The rearrangement links TRBV9 to TRBJ1-6; 7 nucleotides align to TRBD1. From germline, CDR1 is SGDLS and CDR2 YYNGEE. This CDR3 contains 17 residues. After removal of 0 bases from V and 7 bases from J, the junction contained 10 bases not matched to a gene. CDR3 sequence reads: CASSVEPGQDGNSPLHF. DNA for the CDR3: TGTGCCAGCAGCGTAGAACCAGGACAGGATGGAAATTCACCCCTCCACTTT.

The chain has TRBV11-1 and TRBJ2-1, with 11 bases fitting TRBD2. The germline CDR1 and CDR2 sequences are SGHAT and FQDESV (reference sequence). The CDR3 is made up of 14 amino acids. V lost 4 bases and J lost 6; bases outside the gene matches: 2. CDR3 loop: CASSSLAGVNEQFF. The CDR3 nucleotides are TGTGCCAGCAGCTCACTAGCGGGAGTCAATGAGCAGTTCTTC.

The V and J genes are TRBV28 and TRBJ2-7; 7 nucleotides agree with TRBD1. Losses at the gene ends were 7 bases for V and 2 bases for J; bases not matched to a gene: 5. The germline CDR1 and CDR2 sequences are MDHEN and SYDVKM. The CDR3 is 13 residues long. CDR3 nucleotide sequence: TGTGCCAGCAACAGGGACAGTACCTACGAGCAGTACTTC. Amino acid sequence: CASNRDSTYEQYF.

The chain recombines TRBV4-2 with TRBJ1-1; possibly TRBD1 for D (6 bases). Germline V CDR1 and CDR2: LGHNA, YNFKEQ. The CDR3 is 18 residues long. V lost 0 bases and J lost 0, with 17 bases in between. The CDR3 is CASSQEGSGGDMNTEAFF. For the CDR3, the DNA is TGTGCCAGCAGCCAAGAGGGGAGCGGGGGCGATATGAACACTGAAGCTTTCTTT.

This chain connects TRBV7-9 to TRBJ2-7; TRBD1 matches 7 bases. Germline lookup yields CDR1 SEHNR and CDR2 FQNEAQ (reference sequence). The CDR3 sequence is 13 residues long. J was trimmed by 10 bases and V by 3 bases; bases with no gene match: 9. Here the CDR3 DNA reads TGTGCCAGCAGCTTCGCCGAACAGGGGAACCAGTACTTC. Its protein is CASSFAEQGNQYF.

The chain employs TRBV9 and TRBJ1-2; D call uncertain. The germline V gene encodes CDR1 SGDLS and CDR2 YYNGEE. With 4 bases removed from V and 8 bases from J, the gap between germline ends came to 21 bases. The length of the CDR3 is 15 residues. CDR3 nucleotides: TGTGCCAGCAGCCCTAGACCCTGGTCCGCCGACGGCTACACCTTC. Its protein product is CASSPRPWSADGYTF.

The chain recombines TRBV2 with TRBJ2-1; 11 positions agree with TRBD2. This CDR3 comprises 15 residues. The trim removed 10 bases at V and 0 bases at J, leaving 5 bases unmatched. CDR1 and CDR2 from the germline V gene are SNHLY and FYNNEI. The CDR3 DNA follows: TGTGCCAAGAGACTAGCGGGAAGCTCCTACAATGAGCAGTTCTTC. Translation gives CAKRLAGSSYNEQFF.

This clone has a single count. This chain uses TRBV19 with TRBJ2-1, with 11 bases aligning to TRBD2. CDR3 size: 13 residues. Per germline, CDR1 LNHDA and CDR2 SQIVND (reference sequence). V was pared by 6 bases and J by 8 bases, with 3 bases of the junction left unmatched. CDR3 in amino acids: CASRLAGDYEQFF. CDR3 nucleotides: TGTGCCAGTAGACTAGCGGGAGACTATGAGCAGTTCTTC.

The J gene is TRBJ1-2, the V gene TRBV5-1, with D possibly matching TRBD1 (6 bases). This CDR3 is 14 amino acids long. Trimming took off 4 bases at V and 8 bases at J, with 18 bases between the two ends. Germline CDR1 is SGHRS and CDR2 is YFSETQ. The CDR3 nucleotides are TGCGCCAGCAGCGCCCGGGACACCTATAGGGGCTACACCTTC. Its protein product is CASSARDTYRGYTF.

The chain uses TRBV4-1 and TRBJ2-7, with TRBD2 matching over 9 bases. In germline, CDR1 is MGHRA, CDR2 YSYEKL. J lost 3 bases, V lost 3 bases, and 6 bases had no gene match. The CDR3 consists of 15 residues. In DNA form, the CDR3 reads TGCGCCAGCAGCCAGCCCCTAGCGGGATTCTACGAGCAGTACTTC. It specifies CASSQPLAGFYEQYF.

The chain has TRBV28 and TRBJ2-7; D is perhaps TRBD2 (6 bases). V lost 2 bases, J lost 0 bases, and 11 bases lay in between. This CDR3 is built from 15 residues. Germline V gives CDR1 MDHEN, CDR2 SYDVKM. The CDR3 region is CASSLRDSNSYEQYF. CDR3 bases: TGTGCCAGCAGTTTACGGGACTCGAACTCCTACGAGCAGTACTTC.

The rearrangement joins TRBV4-3 to TRBJ1-1; 7 bases match TRBD1. CDR1 is LGHNA and CDR2 is YSLEER in the germline V gene. V gave up 4 bases and J gave up 4 bases; unmatched junction bases: 6. CDR3 length: 14 amino acids. The chain's CDR3 is CASSLIRQGTEAFF. CDR3 nucleotide sequence: TGCGCCAGCAGCCTAATCAGACAGGGCACTGAAGCTTTCTTT.

The chain carries TRBV28 and TRBJ1-5; 8 bases are shared with TRBD1. Germline V CDR1 and CDR2: MDHEN, SYDVKM. CDR3 length: 14 residues. After removal of 7 bases from V and 3 bases from J, the junction contained 5 bases not matched to a gene. This CDR3 is CASTGTGLNQPQHF. The CDR3 DNA follows: TGTGCCAGCACAGGGACAGGCCTCAATCAGCCCCAGCATTTT.

V gene TRBV4-3 combines with J gene TRBJ1-2, with a possible D match to TRBD1 (6 bases). V lost 0 bases to trimming and J lost 0 bases, with 8 bases between them. The CDR3 is 15 amino acids. The germline CDR1 and CDR2 sequences are LGHNA and YSLEER. The CDR3 bases are TGCGCCAGCAGCCAAGACAGGGGATCTAACTATGGCTACACCTTC. Its translation: CASSQDRGSNYGYTF.

The chain has TRBV27 and TRBJ2-1, with 11 bases matching TRBD1. This CDR3 is built from 14 residues. Germline loops: CDR1 MNHEY, CDR2 SMNVEV (reference sequence). The V gene end was trimmed by 6 bases and the J gene end by 6 bases; junction bases not matched to a gene: 4. The CDR3 here is CASSLGQGGNEQFF. The DNA for the CDR3 is TGTGCCAGCAGCCTGGGACAGGGGGGCAATGAGCAGTTCTTC.

V usage is TRBV19 and J usage is TRBJ1-2; D is unresolved. The germline V gene has CDR1 LNHDA and CDR2 SQIVND (reference sequence). Trimming took 3 bases from V and 6 from J, leaving 17 bases between them. This CDR3 contains 15 residues. CDR3 residues: CASSIKEGWSNGYTF. The CDR3 nucleotides are TGTGCCAGTAGTATCAAGGAGGGATGGTCTAATGGCTACACCTTC.

The CDR3 loop reads CASSISGLEFTDTQYF. The CDR3 DNA reads TGTGCCAGTAGTATTTCGGGTTTAGAATTTACAGATACGCAGTATTTT. This chain joins TRBV19 and TRBJ2-3; D is undetermined. The CDR3 is 16 residues long. The V end was cut by 3 bases, the J end by 3 bases, with 16 bases between. Germline lookup yields CDR1 LNHDA and CDR2 SQIVND (reference sequence).